What follows are 17 T cell receptor beta chains derived from one specimen sequenced in a study of cytomegalovirus exposure and HLA in healthy donors. In the PCR, 60 Vbeta and 13 Jbeta primers were used. Method: immunoSEQ multiplex PCR; TCRdb's copy keeps in-frame clones and lacks some. The sample has approximately 82,000 clones, about 9.4% seen once. Sequencing used PBMCs. Receptors originate from a man aged 55 to 70 in good health and CMV-seropositive.

CDR3 loop: CASSLRQGDEKLFF. CDR3 DNA sequence: TGTGCCAGCAGCTTACGACAGGGAGATGAAAAACTGTTTTTT. This chain uses TRBV7-9 with TRBJ1-4; 7 bases agree with TRBD1. The trim removed 2 bases at V and 6 bases at J, leaving 3 bases unmatched. The CDR3 has 14 residues. CDR1 and CDR2 (germline): SEHNR, FQNEAQ (reference sequence). The full variable domain, with the rest looked up from reference TRBV7-9 and TRBJ1-4, is DTGVSQNPRHKITKRGQNVTFRCDPISEHNRLYWYRQTLGQGPEFLTYFQNEAQLEKSRLLSDRFSAERPKGSFSTLEIQRTEQGDSAMYLCASSLRQGDEKLFFGSGTQLSVL.

The rearrangement links TRBV10-3 to TRBJ1-1, with no clear D. From germline, CDR1 is ENHRY and CDR2 SYGVKD. Trimming took off 1 base at V and 5 bases at J, with 5 bases between the two ends. The CDR3 has 12 residues. CDR3 in amino acids: CAISELRTEAFF. In DNA, the CDR3 is TGTGCCATCAGTGAGTTGAGGACTGAAGCTTTCTTT.

This clone has only a few counts. The rearrangement joins TRBV9 to TRBJ1-1, with D maybe TRBD1 (5 bases). The length of the CDR3 is 14 residues. Trimming cost V 2 bases and J 0 bases, with 8 bases left between them. The germline CDR1 and CDR2 sequences are SGDLS and YYNGEE. The CDR3 protein is CASSVDSMNTEAFF. For the CDR3, the DNA is TGTGCCAGCAGCGTCGACAGTATGAACACTGAAGCTTTCTTT.

The rearrangement links TRBV6-1 to TRBJ1-1, with unresolved D. V lost 8 bases to trimming and J lost 0 bases, with 13 bases between them. The germline gives CDR1 MNHNS, CDR2 SASEGT. This CDR3 has 14 residues. CDR3 nucleotides: TGTGCCAGCTCTCGAGGAGGGATGAACACTGAAGCTTTCTTT. Its protein product is CASSRGGMNTEAFF.

This clone was picked up a small number of times. This chain connects TRBV29-1 to TRBJ2-5, with D perhaps matching TRBD2 (6 bases). The J call may be mistaken, given a closer DNA end match to TRBJ2-7. CDR1 SQVTM and CDR2 ANQGSEA come from the germline V gene. The CDR3 contains 12 residues. CDR3 DNA sequence: TGCAGCGTGGCGGGGCAGGGCTACGAGCAGTACTTC. Protein: CSVAGQGYEQYF.

This clone was detected a few times. CDR3 DNA sequence: TGCGCCAGCAGCACGGGACAGCTCACCGGGGAGCTGTTTTTT. Amino acid sequence: CASSTGQLTGELFF. The rearrangement uses TRBV5-1 and TRBJ2-2; the match to TRBD1 covers 7 bases. Germline CDR1 is SGHRS and CDR2 is YFSETQ. Unmatched junction bases numbered 4, after V lost 4 bases and J lost 4 bases. The CDR3 runs 14 residues.

This clone was found a few times. The chain uses TRBV27 and TRBJ2-2, with D possibly TRBD2 on 7 matching bases. V was pared by 2 bases and J by 6 bases, with 13 bases between. Germline CDR1 reads MNHEY; CDR2 reads SMNVEV (reference sequence). The CDR3 totals 15 residues. CDR3 residues: CASSLRGGLAGELFF. The CDR3, as DNA: TGTGCCAGCAGTTTAAGGGGGGGTCTGGCCGGGGAGCTGTTTTTT.

For the CDR3, the DNA is TGTGCCAGTAGTGCGGGACAGAGCAATCAGCCCCAGCATTTT. Translation: CASSAGQSNQPQHF. J is TRBJ1-5 and V is TRBV19; 7 bases match TRBD1. The CDR3 contains 14 residues. V was pared by 5 bases and J by 1 base, with 2 bases of the junction left unmatched. Looked up from germline, CDR1 is LNHDA and CDR2 is SQIVND (reference sequence).

The chain has TRBV5-1 and TRBJ2-1; D not resolved. The V and J ends lost 5 bases and 6 bases respectively, with 15 bases between them. In germline, CDR1 is SGHRS, CDR2 YFSETQ. The CDR3 is 14 residues long. DNA for the CDR3: TGCGCCAGCAGGCCAAGTGAGGTCGCCAATGAGCAGTTCTTC. Its protein is CASRPSEVANEQFF.

This chain links TRBV18 with TRBJ2-5; tentative D call: TRBD1 (5 bases). Germline values: CDR1 KGHSH, CDR2 LQKENI. CDR3 length equals 13 residues. V was pared by 4 bases and J by 4 bases, with 10 bases between. For the CDR3, the DNA is TGTGCCAGCTCACTAAGCAGGGTAGAGACCCAGTACTTC. Encoded protein: CASSLSRVETQYF.

This clone was recorded a few times. The rearrangement uses TRBV6-5 and TRBJ2-7; 8 positions match TRBD1. Losses at the gene ends were 6 bases for V and 3 bases for J; bases not matched to a gene: 7. The CDR3 totals 14 residues. Germline V lookup: CDR1 MNHEY, CDR2 SVGAGI. Here the CDR3 DNA reads TGTGCCAGCAGGCTGGCAGGGGGCGACTACGAGCAGTACTTC. It translates to CASRLAGGDYEQYF.

This clone was counted between two and nine times. This chain uses TRBV30 with TRBJ2-5; 9 bases align to TRBD2. The CDR3 extends over 15 amino acids. Unmatched junction bases numbered 7, after V lost 4 bases and J lost 1 base. Looked up from germline, CDR1 is GTSNPN and CDR2 is SVGIG (reference sequence). The CDR3 protein is CAWTGTSSTQETQYF. The CDR3 DNA reads as TGTGCCTGGACTGGGACTAGCTCCACCCAAGAGACCCAGTACTTC.

The chain joins TRBV2 to TRBJ1-2; D call uncertain. The germline CDR1 and CDR2 sequences are SNHLY and FYNNEI. The V gene lost 7 bases and the J gene lost 4 bases, with 19 bases spanning the gap. The CDR3 is 15 residues long. The CDR3 sequence is CASKPRRDQVYGYTF. The CDR3 nucleotides are TGTGCCAGCAAACCCCGGCGGGATCAGGTCTATGGCTACACCTTC.

For this clone: The junction and the germline gene differ at one end; a read error may be behind it. The sample carries other DNA sequences with the same CDR3. This sequence joins TRBV28 and TRBJ1-6; D gene ambiguous. Germline V CDR1 and CDR2: MDHEN, SYDVKM. CDR3 length: 12 amino acids. The CDR3 bases are TGTGCCAGCAACCCTAATAATTCACCCCTCCACTTC. Amino acid sequence: CASNPNNSPLHF.

The table lists this clone with a few counts. The gene calls are TRBV13 and TRBJ2-2; D call uncertain. The CDR3 sequence is 14 residues long. Trimming shortened V by 3 bases and J by 5 bases, and 10 bases separated the two germline ends. CDR1 PRHDT and CDR2 FYEKMQ come from the germline V gene (reference sequence). CDR3 sequence (DNA): TGTGCCAGCAGCTTCGGGTTGGTTACCGGGGAGCTGTTTTTT. Translation: CASSFGLVTGELFF.

The CDR3: CASSLFGGDRYNEQFF. The CDR3, as DNA: TGCGCCAGCAGCTTGTTCGGGGGGGACCGCTACAATGAGCAGTTCTTC. The chain has TRBV5-1 and TRBJ2-1; the match to TRBD2 covers 8 bases. This CDR3 spans 16 amino acids. With V trimmed by 1 base and J by 3 bases, 6 bases remained unmatched. Germline values: CDR1 SGHRS, CDR2 YFSETQ.

Only a few counts were recorded for this clone. The chain recombines TRBV5-1 with TRBJ1-4; a weak D match, TRBD1 (5 bases). With 2 bases removed from V and 5 bases from J, the gap between germline ends came to 10 bases. CDR3 length: 14 residues. Germline CDR1 SGHRS, CDR2 YFSETQ. CDR3 in amino acids: CASSFFRGNEKLFF. The CDR3 DNA follows: TGCGCCAGCAGCTTTTTCCGGGGGAATGAAAAACTGTTTTTT.